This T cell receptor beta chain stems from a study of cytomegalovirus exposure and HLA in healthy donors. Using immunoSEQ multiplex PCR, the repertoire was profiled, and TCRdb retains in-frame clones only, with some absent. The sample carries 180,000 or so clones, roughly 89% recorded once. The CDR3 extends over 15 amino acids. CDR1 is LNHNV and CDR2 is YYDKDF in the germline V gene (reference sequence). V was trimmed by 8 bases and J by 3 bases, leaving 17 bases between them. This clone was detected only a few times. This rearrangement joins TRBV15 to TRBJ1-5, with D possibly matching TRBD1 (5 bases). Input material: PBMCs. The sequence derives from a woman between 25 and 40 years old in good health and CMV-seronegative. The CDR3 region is CATVRGGEPNQPQHF. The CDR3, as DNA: TGTGCCACCGTAAGGGGAGGGGAACCCAATCAGCCCCAGCATTTT.